The 32 T cell receptor beta chains below were found in one sample sequenced in a study of post-analysis software for immune sequencing data. General observations from the study: Patients showed TRBV5-6, TRBV5-1 and TRBV20-1 among five TRBV segments more frequent than in controls.

The authors incorporated unique molecular identifiers into the TCR beta cDNA libraries. TCRdb re-derived calls from the PCR reads in MiXCR, one entry per CDR3 protein. Of fewer than 700,000 distinct CDR3 sequences listed, roughly 46% are singletons. No antigen has been assigned to these receptors. The material sequenced was blood. These receptors were collected from a girl aged 10-17 years with multiple sclerosis.

The chain joins TRBV13 to TRBJ2-1, with 12 bases fitting TRBD2. Trimming at V came to 5 bases and at J to 7 bases, leaving 9 bases not matched to a gene. CDR1 is PRHDT, CDR2 FYEKMQ, per germline (reference sequence). The CDR3 spans 16 residues. In nucleotides, the CDR3 is TGTGCCAGCAGCCCGTGGCCGGGACTAGCGGGTAATGAGCAGTTCTTC. This gives the protein CASSPWPGLAGNEQFF.

V and J are TRBV7-9 and TRBJ2-5, with 8 bases matching TRBD1. The ends lost 6 bases at V and 11 bases at J; junction bases unmatched: 14. Germline CDR1 reads SEHNR; CDR2 reads FQNEAQ (reference sequence). This CDR3 contains 14 residues. CDR3 loop: CASSAQGAVNEQYF. CDR3 in DNA: TGTGCCAGCAGTGCCCAGGGGGCAGTCAATGAGCAGTACTTC.

This clonotype has a count of ten or more. This sequence joins TRBV6-1 and TRBJ2-5, with a possible D match to TRBD2 (6 bases). V was clipped by 2 bases and J by 1 base, with 17 bases between them. The CDR3 is 17 residues long. CDR1 and CDR2 from the germline V gene are MNHNS and SASEGT. The CDR3 bases are TGTGCCAGCAGTGAATATGGGACCCGGAGGGTCCAAGAGACCCAGTACTTC. It codes for CASSEYGTRRVQETQYF.

This chain uses TRBV12-3 or TRBV12-4 with TRBJ2-7; D is ambiguous. V was pared by 2 bases and J by 0 bases, with 8 bases between. CDR3 size: 14 residues. CDR3 loop: CASSLRRSSYEQYF. In DNA, the CDR3 is TGTGCCAGCAGTTTACGCAGAAGCTCCTACGAGCAGTACTTC.

This clonotype has a count of ten or more. J is TRBJ2-7 and V is TRBV29-1; no definite D call. V lost 4 bases and J 3 bases, leaving 7 bases between the germline ends. Per the germline V gene, CDR1 is SQVTM and CDR2 is ANQGSEA. CDR3 length equals 11 residues. CDR3 region: CSVGHNYEQYF. CDR3 nucleotide sequence: TGCAGCGTTGGACACAACTACGAGCAGTACTTC.

In its sample, this clonotype was seen a few times. V and J are TRBV7-6 and TRBJ1-6; D is unresolved. Germline-derived CDR1 and CDR2 are SGHVS and FNYEAQ. This CDR3 has 19 amino acids. V was cut by 0 bases and J by 5 bases, with 20 bases left in between. Written as DNA, the CDR3 is TGTGCCAGCAGCTTAGCCACCCCTGGCGGCTACAGACATAATTCACCCCTCCACTTT. Protein product: CASSLATPGGYRHNSPLHF.

This sequence joins TRBV20-1 and TRBJ2-7; tentative D call: TRBD2 (6 bases). CDR1 is DFQATT and CDR2 is SNEGSKA in the germline V gene (reference sequence). The length of the CDR3 is 15 residues. V lost 3 bases, J lost 4 bases, and 19 bases lay in between. The CDR3 sequence: CSASTASAISYEQYF. The CDR3 nucleotides read TGCAGTGCTAGTACGGCTAGCGCAATCTCGTACGAGCAGTACTTC.

In nucleotides, the CDR3 is TGCGCCAGCAGCCCGCTTCCCTATAGCTATGGCTACACCTTC. Translation gives CASSPLPYSYGYTF. The rearrangement links TRBV4-1 to TRBJ1-2; D gene uncertain. The CDR3 is 14 amino acids. V dropped 4 bases and J dropped 4 bases, with 13 bases sitting between them. Germline V gene sequence: CDR1 MGHRA, CDR2 YSYEKL.

Only one count was recorded for this clonotype. A much larger clone lies a single base off, so this may be a read error. This rearrangement joins TRBV12-3 or TRBV12-4 to TRBJ2-5; D remains unclear. Trimming pared 1 base from V and 11 bases from J, leaving 20 bases between. This CDR3 spans 15 amino acids. CDR3 sequence reads: CASSLGPSSYNEQYF. CDR3 nucleotide sequence: TGTGCCAGCAGTTTAGGACCCAGCTCCTACAATGAGCAGTACTTC.

The genes are TRBV10-3 and TRBJ2-3; TRBD2 matches 9 bases. The CDR3 is 16 amino acids. Germline V lookup: CDR1 ENHRY, CDR2 SYGVKD. V gave up 2 bases and J gave up 2 bases; unmatched junction bases: 5. Here the CDR3 DNA reads TGTGCCATCAGTGAGGCAAGCGGGAGGCTCACAGATACGCAGTATTTT. Amino acids: CAISEASGRLTDTQYF.

The V call is TRBV5-1, the J call TRBJ2-5; no clear D. V was trimmed by 2 bases and J by 3 bases, leaving 14 bases between them. Germline CDR1 and CDR2: SGHRS and YFSETQ. The CDR3 is 15 amino acids. In DNA, the CDR3 is TGCGCCAGCAGCTTATCTGGAAGGACCAAAGAGACCCAGTACTTC. This sequence encodes CASSLSGRTKETQYF.

The CDR3 protein is CSVGTGGVEQYF. CDR3 bases: TGCAGCGTTGGAACAGGAGGGGTCGAGCAGTACTTC. This chain joins TRBV29-1 and TRBJ2-5, with D perhaps matching TRBD2 (6 bases). The last part of the DNA fits TRBJ2-7 better; the J call may be wrong. This CDR3 comprises 12 residues. Germline CDR1 is SQVTM and CDR2 is ANQGSEA.

This clonotype came up once. The genes are TRBV10-3 and TRBJ2-7; D possibly uses TRBD1 or TRBD2 (6 bases each). Germline-derived CDR1 and CDR2 are ENHRY and SYGVKD. The CDR3 is made up of 13 amino acids. The V end lost 6 bases, the J end lost 1 base, and 10 bases lay between the germline ends. The CDR3 DNA sequence: TGTGCCATCAGAGGGGGGACTTCCTACGAGCAGTACTTC. This gives the protein CAIRGGTSYEQYF.

This clonotype was observed a handful of times. This chain links TRBV24-1 with TRBJ1-2; TRBD1 aligns across 7 bases. The length of the CDR3 is 14 residues. V dropped 1 base and J dropped 7; count of bases not matched to a gene: 5. CDR1 and CDR2 from the germline V gene are KGHDR and SFDVKD. CDR3 in DNA: TGTGCCACCAGTGATTTCGCCAGGGGGTTTGGCTACACCTTC. Translated: CATSDFARGFGYTF.

This chain uses TRBV10-1 with TRBJ2-3; tentative D call: TRBD1 (6 bases). V lost 4 bases and J 7 bases, leaving 9 bases between the germline ends. The CDR3 loop spans 12 amino acids. Germline CDR1 and CDR2: WNHNN and SYGVQD (reference sequence). Here the CDR3 reads CASSATGNTQYF. For the CDR3, the DNA is TGCGCCAGCAGTGCCACAGGGAATACGCAGTATTTT.

The J gene is TRBJ2-7, the V gene TRBV10-3; 10 bases are shared with TRBD1. This CDR3 contains 16 residues. Germline values: CDR1 ENHRY, CDR2 SYGVKD. V lost 10 bases and J lost 0; bases outside the gene matches: 12. The CDR3 loop reads CATATGTGDSSYEQYF. CDR3 coding DNA: TGTGCCACCGCCACCGGGACAGGGGATAGCTCCTACGAGCAGTACTTC.

On this clonotype itself: Compared with germline, one end of the junction differs, possibly owing to a read error. The V call is TRBV13, the J call TRBJ2-3; 12 positions match TRBD2. CDR3 length: 18 residues. CDR1 is PRHDT, CDR2 FYEKMQ, per germline (reference sequence). The CDR3 loop is CASSKGLAGLPSTDAQYF. The CDR3 nucleotides are TGTGCCAGCAGCAAGGGACTAGCGGGCCTCCCTAGCACAGATGCGCAGTATTTT. Full variable domain (missing parts from reference TRBV13 and TRBJ2-3): AAGVIQSPRHLIKEKRETATLKCYPIPRHDTVYWYQQGPGQDPQFLISFYEKMQSDKGSIPDRFSAQQFSDYHSELNMSSLELGDSALYFCASSKGLAGLPSTDAQYFGPGTRLTVL.

The rearrangement links TRBV6-5 to TRBJ2-4; 9 bases agree with TRBD2. This CDR3 has 16 amino acids. V trimming: 6 bases; J trimming: 7 bases; junction bases outside the gene matches: 13. Germline CDR1 reads MNHEY; CDR2 reads SVGAGI. This CDR3 reads CASRLGTSRVENIQYF. The CDR3 region has the DNA TGTGCCAGCAGATTAGGGACTAGCAGGGTGGAGAACATTCAGTACTTC.

The chain carries TRBV7-2 and TRBJ1-2; D unresolved. The length of the CDR3 is 15 residues. Germline lookup yields CDR1 SGHTA and CDR2 FQGNSA. V lost 3 bases to trimming and J lost 6 bases, with 17 bases between them. The CDR3 sequence: CASSFDSLPGHGYTF. The CDR3 coding sequence is TGTGCCAGCAGCTTCGACTCCCTCCCGGGCCATGGCTACACCTTC.

A few counts support this clonotype. The gene calls are TRBV7-9 and TRBJ2-7, with 7 positions matching TRBD2. The CDR3 is made up of 14 amino acids. V gave up 2 bases and J gave up 2 bases; unmatched junction bases: 3. The germline gives CDR1 SEHNR, CDR2 FQNEAQ (reference sequence). This CDR3 is CASSLKGLTYEQYF. The DNA for the CDR3 is TGTGCCAGCAGCTTAAAGGGACTAACCTACGAGCAGTACTTC.

This clonotype occurred a few times. CDR3 in DNA: TGCAGTGCTAGAGGTACAACCGGCGCGGAAGATACGCAGTATTTT. Translating it yields CSARGTTGAEDTQYF. The chain employs TRBV20-1 and TRBJ2-3; D is undetermined. CDR1 is DFQATT, CDR2 SNEGSKA, per germline (reference sequence). CDR3 length: 15 residues. Trimming took off 1 base at V and 5 bases at J, with 16 bases between the two ends.

The rearrangement links TRBV5-6 to TRBJ1-2, with D tentatively TRBD1 (6 bases). Trimming left V 4 bases short and J 8 bases short, with 24 bases between. The CDR3 sequence is 16 residues long. Germline V gene data show CDR1 as SGHDT and CDR2 as YYEEEE. This CDR3 is CASSPGPQGTRDGYTF. The CDR3 nucleotides are TGTGCCAGCAGCCCCGGGCCACAGGGAACGCGTGACGGCTACACCTTC.

Only a few counts were recorded for this clonotype. The chain recombines TRBV5-1 with TRBJ2-7; a possible D gene is TRBD2 (5 bases). This CDR3 spans 14 amino acids. The V gene's germline CDR1 is SGHRS and CDR2 YFSETQ. V was clipped by 2 bases and J by 6 bases, with 15 bases between them. The CDR3 region is CASSLKGQRSEQYF. CDR3 in DNA: TGCGCCAGCAGCTTAAAGGGTCAGCGGAGCGAGCAGTACTTC.

CDR3 nucleotides: TGTGCCAGCAGTCCCCCAGACTACCACGAGCAGTACTTC. Translated, it gives CASSPPDYHEQYF. The chain has TRBV12-3 or TRBV12-4 and TRBJ2-5, with D perhaps matching TRBD2 (5 bases). The J call may be faulty, since TRBJ2-7 better matches the DNA end. The CDR3 consists of 13 residues.

As to this clonotype: A read error is possible here, since a much larger clone lies one base away. The CDR3: CASSQDELYYGYTF. CDR3 in DNA: TGTGCCAGCAGCCAAGATGAGTTGTACTATGGCTACACCTTC. The chain combines TRBV4-2 with TRBJ1-2; D remains unclear. The CDR3 totals 14 residues. Germline V gene sequence: CDR1 LGHNA, CDR2 YNFKEQ. Trimming pared 0 bases from V and 3 bases from J, leaving 8 bases between.

V is TRBV5-1 and J is TRBJ2-7; TRBD1 is a possible D gene (7 bases). The germline V gene has CDR1 SGHRS and CDR2 YFSETQ. V was shortened by 4 bases and J by 12 bases, with 23 bases between the two germline ends. CDR3 length: 14 amino acids. The DNA for the CDR3 is TGCGCCAGCAGCCAGGGGGACCCCTCCTACGGGGGGTACTTC. Its protein is CASSQGDPSYGGYF.

The chain carries TRBV12-3 or TRBV12-4 and TRBJ1-5, with D possibly being TRBD1 (6 bases). V was shortened by 1 base and J by 6 bases, with 16 bases between the two germline ends. The CDR3 covers 16 residues. This CDR3 reads CASSLGLGGAGQPQHF. In DNA, the CDR3 is TGTGCCAGCAGTTTAGGGCTGGGGGGCGCAGGTCAGCCCCAGCATTTT.

A note on this clonotype: Germline is not matched at one junction end, which may reflect a read error. V and J are TRBV6-1 and TRBJ2-6; either TRBD1 or TRBD2 may supply D (5 bases each). The CDR3 length is 15 residues. From germline, CDR1 is MNHNS and CDR2 SASEGT. The chain's CDR3 is CASSEGGSGADVRTF. CDR3 coding DNA: TGTGCCAGCAGTGAAGGAGGGTCTGGGGCCGACGTCCGGACTTTC.

The sample holds a few counts of this clonotype. J is TRBJ2-4 and V is TRBV7-9; TRBD1 is a possible D gene (6 bases). Germline-derived CDR1 and CDR2 are SEHNR and FQNEAQ (reference sequence). This CDR3 has 11 residues. V was pared by 5 bases and J by 15 bases, with 14 bases between. In nucleotides, the CDR3 is TGTGCCAGCAGCACTTACACGACAGGGTACTTC. As protein: CASSTYTTGYF.

This clonotype showed up just a few times. The chain uses TRBV6-6 and TRBJ1-1; TRBD1 matches 11 bases. From germline, CDR1 is MNHNY and CDR2 SVGAGI (reference sequence). Trimming took 7 bases from V and 5 from J; bases not matched to a gene: 6. The length of the CDR3 is 14 residues. The CDR3 sequence is CASIWTGGATEAFF. For the CDR3, the DNA is TGTGCCAGCATCTGGACAGGGGGCGCAACTGAAGCTTTCTTT.

There are a few counts of this clonotype. The chain links TRBV12-3 or TRBV12-4 to TRBJ2-7; 9 bases are a match to TRBD2. Unmatched junction bases numbered 9, after V lost 7 bases and J lost 2 bases. The CDR3 totals 15 residues. The CDR3 coding sequence is TGTGCCAGCACCACAAGCGGGGGGCGACCCTACGAGCAGTACTTC. Protein product: CASTTSGGRPYEQYF.

This clonotype occurred a few times. CDR3 sequence: CASSPSPGSGSYNEQFF. CDR3 in DNA: TGTGCCAGCAGTCCCTCACCAGGGAGCGGCTCCTACAATGAGCAGTTCTTC. The chain is built from TRBV27 and TRBJ2-1; D possibly uses TRBD1 or TRBD2 (5 bases each). The CDR3 has 17 residues. Trimming cost V 5 bases and J 0 bases, with 17 bases left between them. Looked up from germline, CDR1 is MNHEY and CDR2 is SMNVEV (reference sequence).